This is a list of T cell receptor beta chains from one sample in a study of blood T cell repertoires in COVID-19. The table came from immunoSEQ multiplex PCR; TCRdb's copy has only in-frame clones and leaves some out. The sample consists of about 240,000 clones, around 81% of them appearing once. The source material was peripheral blood. The receptor source for this set is a woman aged 80 or older with COVID-19, enrolled during active disease. Both conserved end residues are part of each CDR3. The D gene is left open where the match is weak. Size values are once, few and many counts, or a class for expanded clones, and some rows have none.

J,size,D,V,CDR3,DNA
TRBJ1-2,NA,TRBD1,TRBV30,CAWSRTGVATF,TGTGCCTGGAGCCGGACAGGGGTGGCCACCTTC
TRBJ1-4,NA,TRBD1,TRBV5-6,CASSLNDRANEKLFF,TGTGCCAGCAGCTTGAACGACAGGGCTAATGAAAAACTGTTTTTT
TRBJ1-4,few,TRBD1,TRBV28,CASSLRQGARKLFF,TGTGCCAGCAGTTTACGGCAGGGGGCGCGGAAACTGTTTTTT
TRBJ1-2,NA,NA,TRBV5-4,CASSWEEITNGYTF,TGTGCCAGCAGCTGGGAGGAGATAACGAATGGCTACACCTTC
TRBJ1-2,NA,NA,TRBV30,CAWTFPTVPSIGYTF,TGTGCCTGGACCTTTCCTACAGTACCCTCTATTGGCTACACCTTC
TRBJ1-2,once,TRBD1,TRBV19,CASNPNRGNYGYTF,TGTGCCAGTAATCCAAACAGGGGAAACTATGGCTACACCTTC
TRBJ2-7,NA,NA,TRBV11-2,CASTSGGLSYEQYF,TGTGCCAGCACCTCGGGGGGCCTCTCCTACGAGCAGTACTTC
TRBJ1-2,NA,NA,TRBV30,CAFRQEPNYGYTF,TGTGCCTTCCGACAGGAACCCAACTATGGCTACACCTTC
TRBJ1-3,NA,NA,TRBV30,CAWGGRIGNTIYF,TGTGCCTGGGGTGGGCGTATTGGAAACACCATATATTTT
TRBJ1-1,few,NA,TRBV4-1,CASSQDIDRIVDAFF,TGCGCCAGCAGCCAAGACATCGACAGGATTGTAGACGCTTTCTTT
TRBJ2-2,NA,NA,TRBV5-1,CASSLRTASNTGELFF,TGCGCTAGCAGCTTGAGGACAGCCTCGAACACCGGGGAGCTGTTTTTT
TRBJ2-3,NA,TRBD2,TRBV3-1/TRBV3-2,CASSHRAGGAEDTQYF,TGTGCCAGCAGCCATAGAGCGGGGGGGGCCGAAGATACGCAGTATTTT
TRBJ2-7,NA,NA,TRBV18,CASSPPTGSGEQYF,TGTGCCAGCTCACCACCGACAGGTTCTGGCGAGCAGTACTTC
TRBJ2-5,NA,TRBD1,TRBV7-8,CASSPYDRGETQYF,TGTGCCAGCAGCCCATATGACAGGGGAGAGACCCAGTACTTC
TRBJ1-2,NA,NA,TRBV28,CASSLPVTGISVTGYTF,TGTGCCAGCAGTTTACCCGTCACAGGGATTTCAGTGACGGGCTACACCTTC
TRBJ2-3,NA,TRBD2,TRBV3-1/TRBV3-2,CASSQTWQTSGNTDTQYF,TGTGCCAGCAGCCAAACATGGCAGACTAGCGGGAACACAGATACGCAGTATTTT
TRBJ2-3,NA,TRBD2,TRBV5-4,CASSLGLAGPFTDTQYF,TGTGCCAGCAGCTTGGGACTAGCGGGACCTTTCACAGATACGCAGTATTTT
TRBJ2-3,NA,NA,TRBV28,CASSSRTDTQYF,TGTGCCAGCAGTTCCCGGACAGATACGCAGTATTTT
TRBJ2-2,NA,TRBD2,TRBV6-5,CASSYRTSGRGELFF,TGTGCCAGCAGTTACCGGACTAGCGGGAGGGGGGAGCTGTTTTTT
TRBJ2-3,NA,NA,TRBV30,CAWSELADTQYF,TGTGCCTGGAGTGAATTAGCGGATACGCAGTATTTT
TRBJ1-2,NA,TRBD1,TRBV29-1,CSVYDRGYGYTF,TGCAGCGTCTACGACAGGGGGTATGGCTACACCTTC
TRBJ1-1,NA,TRBD1,TRBV6-4,CASSEINRGLVTEAFF,TGTGCCAGCAGTGAAATTAACAGGGGATTGGTAACTGAAGCTTTCTTT
TRBJ1-2,NA,NA,TRBV28,CASSGALDGSYGYTF,TGTGCCAGCAGTGGTGCGTTGGACGGGAGCTATGGCTACACCTTC
TRBJ1-2,NA,NA,TRBV9,CASSVRSGVDGYTF,TGTGCCAGCAGCGTCAGGTCGGGAGTCGACGGCTACACCTTC
TRBJ2-3,NA,NA,TRBV6-6,CASTGHQSTDTQYF,TGTGCCAGCACCGGACACCAATCCACAGATACGCAGTATTTT
TRBJ1-1,NA,NA,TRBV6-6,CASSGQNTEAFF,TGTGCCAGCAGTGGACAGAACACTGAAGCTTTCTTT
TRBJ2-1,NA,TRBD2,TRBV6-2/TRBV6-3,CASSYWTRLDTSNEQFF,TGTGCCAGCAGTTACTGGACTAGACTCGATACCAGCAATGAGCAGTTCTTC
TRBJ1-1,NA,NA,TRBV5-1,CASSLATGNTEAFF,TGCGCCAGCAGCTTGGCTACAGGGAACACTGAAGCTTTCTTT
TRBJ2-5,NA,TRBD1,TRBV5-4,CASSATGVQGTQYF,TGTGCCAGCAGCGCGACAGGGGTCCAAGGGACCCAGTACTTC
TRBJ1-3,NA,TRBD1,TRBV19,CASSIDRASGNTIYF,TGTGCCAGTAGTATCGACAGGGCCTCTGGAAACACCATATATTTT
TRBJ1-1,NA,TRBD1,TRBV7-9,CASSIDRVGNTEAFF,TGTGCCAGCAGCATCGACAGGGTCGGGAACACTGAAGCTTTCTTT
TRBJ2-3,NA,NA,TRBV6-5,CASRRARGSDTQYF,TGTGCCAGCAGGCGAGCCAGGGGATCAGATACGCAGTATTTT
TRBJ2-7,NA,TRBD2,TRBV2,CASSASGRYEQYF,TGTGCCAGCAGTGCCAGCGGGAGGTACGAGCAGTACTTC